The 28 T cell receptor beta chains listed next were all sequenced from one sample in a study of T cells in Graves' hyperthyroidism and ophthalmopathy. What was amplified from RNA transcripts were TCR beta CDR3 regions. The primer set for the first-round RT-PCR of the TCR CDR3 was HTBI. TCRdb used MiXCR to reprocess the multiplex PCR reads, holding one entry per CDR3 protein. The sample consists of about 640,000 distinct CDR3 sequences, around 20% of them appearing once. Sequencing input: blood. All receptors derive from a man aged 30 to 39 with Graves' ophthalmopathy.

The chain couples TRBV19 to TRBJ2-1; D could derive from TRBD1 or TRBD2 (5 bases each). Germline loops: CDR1 LNHDA, CDR2 SQIVND (reference sequence). Trimming removed 8 bases from V and 2 bases from J, with 13 bases in between. This CDR3 region has 14 residues. CDR3 nucleotides: TGTGCCAGTGGGACGTCGGTCACCTACAATGAGCAGTTCTTC. This sequence encodes CASGTSVTYNEQFF.

This clonotype was observed a few times. V gene TRBV6-2 or TRBV6-3 combines with J gene TRBJ2-1, with TRBD2 identical over 13 bases. The CDR3 totals 15 residues. Germline values: CDR1 MNHEY, CDR2 SVGEGT. Germline trimming cut 6 bases from V and 8 bases from J; bases unmatched to any gene: 7. The CDR3 nucleotides are TGTGCCAGCAGAGAGAACGGACTAGCGGGAGATGAGCAGTTCTTC. Amino acid sequence: CASRENGLAGDEQFF.

This sequence joins TRBV3-1 and TRBJ2-1; D is undetermined. The CDR3 contains 12 residues. Per germline, CDR1 LGHDT and CDR2 YNNKEL (reference sequence). The germline V and J ends were trimmed by 0 bases and 9 bases, with 6 bases remaining between them. CDR3 amino acids: CASSQDSGEQFF. DNA of the CDR3: TGTGCCAGCAGCCAAGATTCGGGTGAGCAGTTCTTC.

The sample holds a few counts of this clonotype. CDR3 protein: CASSLSGTSGTYEQFF. The CDR3 nucleotides read TGTGCCAGCAGTTTATCCGGGACTAGCGGGACCTATGAGCAGTTCTTC. V and J are TRBV27 and TRBJ2-1; 13 bases agree with TRBD2. Germline loops: CDR1 MNHEY, CDR2 SMNVEV (reference sequence). Losses at the gene ends were 0 bases for V and 8 bases for J; bases not matched to a gene: 4. This CDR3 has 16 amino acids.

This clonotype has at least ten counts. The V and J genes are TRBV6-5 and TRBJ1-1, with D possibly matching TRBD1 (5 bases). V lost 2 bases, J lost 6 bases, and 13 bases lay in between. This CDR3 region has 14 residues. Germline V gives CDR1 MNHEY, CDR2 SVGAGI. CDR3 sequence: CASSYPGPKAEAFF. CDR3 sequence (DNA): TGTGCCAGCAGTTACCCGGGACCGAAGGCTGAAGCTTTCTTT.

This chain joins TRBV25-1 and TRBJ2-7; 7 nucleotides line up with TRBD1. The V and J ends lost 2 bases and 2 bases, in that order; junction bases with no gene match: 6. There are 15 residues in the CDR3. Germline V gives CDR1 MGHDK, CDR2 SYGVNS. The CDR3 nucleotides are TGTGCCAGCAGTGAAAACCTGGACAGGCCCTACGAGCAGTACTTC. It is translated as CASSENLDRPYEQYF.

The rearrangement uses TRBV5-1 and TRBJ2-7; TRBD1 might be the D (7 bases). V lost 1 base, J lost 7 bases, and 24 bases lay in between. CDR1 and CDR2 from the germline V gene are SGHRS and YFSETQ. The CDR3 has 17 residues. CDR3 region: CASSLTDRTLSGGEQYF. The CDR3 DNA reads TGCGCCAGCAGCTTGACCGACAGGACGCTGTCAGGGGGGGAGCAGTACTTC.

The sample holds a few counts of this clonotype. In DNA form, the CDR3 reads TGTGCCAGCAGTCCGGACATGGCAGTTTACGAGCAGTACTTC. This codes for CASSPDMAVYEQYF. V gene TRBV6-1 combines with J gene TRBJ2-7, with D perhaps TRBD1 (5 bases). CDR3 length: 14 residues. V dropped 5 bases and J dropped 4 bases, with 15 bases sitting between them. Germline CDR1 and CDR2: MNHNS and SASEGT.

This clonotype was found many times. V gene TRBV6-1 combines with J gene TRBJ2-5; perhaps D is TRBD1 or TRBD2 (5 bases each). In germline, CDR1 is MNHNS, CDR2 SASEGT. The CDR3 spans 15 residues. Trimming removed 5 bases from V and 5 bases from J, with 18 bases in between. CDR3 sequence: CASSYHLGGGETQYF. The CDR3 DNA is TGTGCCAGCAGTTACCACCTTGGGGGTGGGGAGACCCAGTACTTC.

This clonotype was picked up many times. The rearrangement uses TRBV7-3 and TRBJ2-3, with 7 bases matching TRBD2. Germline CDR1 and CDR2: SGHTA and FQGTGA. This CDR3 contains 15 residues. With V trimmed by 0 bases and J by 6 bases, 6 bases remained unmatched. CDR3 protein: CASSLTGTTRDTQYF. The CDR3 region has the DNA TGTGCCAGCAGCTTAACGGGGACTACCCGGGATACGCAGTATTTT.

The gene calls are TRBV6-1 and TRBJ1-1; D remains ambiguous. CDR3 length: 13 residues. Germline CDR1 and CDR2: MNHNS and SASEGT. Between the trimmed V and J ends, which lost 4 bases and 6 bases, there was a span of 12 bases. The CDR3 reads CASSVIRSAEAFF. The DNA for the CDR3 is TGTGCCAGCAGTGTTATCCGAAGCGCTGAAGCTTTCTTT.

There are many counts of this clonotype. The rearrangement links TRBV11-2 to TRBJ2-1; 9 bases line up with TRBD2. The V and J ends lost 2 bases and 0 bases, in that order; junction bases with no gene match: 8. Germline CDR1 reads SGHAT; CDR2 reads FQNNGV. The CDR3 is 18 amino acids. CDR3 in DNA: TGTGCCAGCAGCTTAAGAGCGGGAGGACAGAGCTCCTACAATGAGCAGTTCTTC. Translated, it gives CASSLRAGGQSSYNEQFF.

The chain uses TRBV10-1 and TRBJ2-7; 11 bases line up with TRBD2. V lost 5 bases to trimming and J lost 4 bases; unmatched junction nucleotides: 7. CDR1 WNHNN and CDR2 SYGVQD come from the germline V gene (reference sequence). The CDR3 sequence is 15 residues long. CDR3 region: CASSPTSGNLYEQYF. In DNA, the CDR3 is TGCGCCAGCAGTCCGACTAGCGGGAATTTGTACGAGCAGTACTTC.

In its sample, this clonotype was seen a few times. An end of the junction does not agree with germline; a read error may underlie this. The J gene is TRBJ2-7, the V gene TRBV28; 10 positions match TRBD1. The CDR3 length is 16 residues. Germline assignment: CDR1 MDHEN and CDR2 SYDVKM. This chain's CDR3 is CASSTSGTGVSYERYF. The DNA for the CDR3 is TGTGCCAGCAGTACCTCCGGGACAGGGGTCTCCTACGAGCGGTACTTC.

In DNA, the CDR3 is TGCAGTGCTAGAGATCTGACTAGCGGGAGCATCGATACGCAGTATTTT. This codes for CSARDLTSGSIDTQYF. The chain employs TRBV20-1 and TRBJ2-3; 12 bases align to TRBD2. The CDR3 is 16 residues long. The V gene's germline CDR1 is DFQATT and CDR2 SNEGSKA (reference sequence). V was pared by 0 bases and J by 6 bases, with 7 bases of the junction left unmatched.

This clonotype was detected only a few times. The rearrangement joins TRBV15 to TRBJ2-1; 7 nucleotides match TRBD1. This CDR3 region has 15 residues. Germline lookup yields CDR1 LNHNV and CDR2 YYDKDF (reference sequence). Trimming removed 0 bases from V and 3 bases from J; junction bases left unmatched: 2. CDR3 sequence reads: CATSRDRGFYNEQFF. CDR3 nucleotide sequence: TGTGCCACCAGCAGAGACAGGGGGTTCTACAATGAGCAGTTCTTC.

In this sample, this clonotype turned up a few times. The genes are TRBV29-1 and TRBJ2-1, with TRBD2 matching 9 bases. Germline CDR1 is SQVTM and CDR2 is ANQGSEA. V lost 2 bases, J lost 0 bases, and 2 bases stayed unmatched. CDR3 size: 15 residues. The CDR3 nucleotides are TGCAGCGTTGAATGGCGGGGGGGCTCCTACAATGAGCAGTTCTTC. It is translated as CSVEWRGGSYNEQFF.

About this clonotype: Here the CDR3 omits its conserved ending phenylalanine or tryptophan, so a read error is the likely source. The CDR3 spells CASSSSYEQYS. CDR3 bases: TGCGCCAGCAGCAGCTCCTACGAGCAGTACTCC. The chain couples TRBV5-1 to TRBJ2-7, with D uncertain. V was pared by 4 bases and J by 0 bases, with 2 bases between. Germline V gene data show CDR1 as SGHRS and CDR2 as YFSETQ. This CDR3 comprises 11 residues.

A remark on this clonotype: A read error may be the cause here, since a much bigger clone is one base away. The gene calls are TRBV6-5 and TRBJ2-5; D gene uncertain. In germline, CDR1 is MNHEY, CDR2 SVGAGI. This CDR3 spans 14 amino acids. The CDR3 sequence is CASSYSTQQETRYF. CDR3 sequence (DNA): TGTGCCAGCAGTTACTCGACTCAACAAGAGACCCGGTACTTC.

V and J are TRBV19 and TRBJ2-2, with 9 bases aligning to TRBD1. This CDR3 comprises 20 residues. J gave up 1 base and V 1 base, and 13 bases lay outside the gene matches. CDR1 LNHDA and CDR2 SQIVND come from the germline V gene (reference sequence). CDR3 nucleotide sequence: TGTGCCAGTAGTATAGGGACAGGGGTTTGGGGGCCCGAGAACACCGGGGAGCTGTTTTTT. Translation: CASSIGTGVWGPENTGELFF.

The rearrangement links TRBV29-1 to TRBJ2-7; no firm D call. Deletions cut 1 base from V and 3 bases from J, with 7 bases between. CDR1 and CDR2 from the germline V gene are SQVTM and ANQGSEA. This CDR3 region has 12 residues. The CDR3 loop is CSVEGLDYEQYF. The CDR3 region has the DNA TGCAGCGTTGAAGGGCTGGACTACGAGCAGTACTTC.

The chain employs TRBV29-1 and TRBJ1-1; D not certain. Germline V lookup: CDR1 SQVTM, CDR2 ANQGSEA. The CDR3 sequence is 12 residues long. V lost 4 bases and J lost 6, with 12 bases in between. The CDR3 loop reads CSVATPQAEAFF. The DNA for the CDR3 is TGCAGCGTTGCGACCCCTCAAGCTGAAGCTTTCTTT.

At least ten counts were recorded for this clonotype. This chain connects TRBV7-9 to TRBJ2-7; 11 bases match TRBD2. The germline gives CDR1 SEHNR, CDR2 FQNEAQ (reference sequence). V was pared by 4 bases and J by 5 bases, with 7 bases of the junction left unmatched. The CDR3 covers 15 residues. CDR3 coding DNA: TGTGCCAGCAGCTACACTAGCGGGAGTCGAGACGAGCAGTACTTC. Translation: CASSYTSGSRDEQYF.

The chain's CDR3 is CASSPLQRGDEQYF. The CDR3 DNA reads TGTGCCAGTAGTCCCCTACAGCGAGGGGACGAGCAGTACTTC. The rearrangement joins TRBV19 to TRBJ2-7, with D possibly being TRBD1 or TRBD2 (5 bases each). Deletions cut 5 bases from V and 5 bases from J, with 16 bases between. The CDR3 loop spans 14 amino acids. Germline loops: CDR1 LNHDA, CDR2 SQIVND (reference sequence).

The chain uses TRBV18 and TRBJ1-1; tentative D call: TRBD1 (6 bases). In germline, CDR1 is KGHSH, CDR2 LQKENI. V was shortened by 0 bases and J by 5 bases, with 10 bases between the two germline ends. CDR3 length: 14 amino acids. The CDR3 nucleotides are TGTGCCAGCTCACCACCTGGGGGGCGGACTGAAGCTTTCTTT. Protein product: CASSPPGGRTEAFF.

The chain is built from TRBV7-2 and TRBJ2-3; 9 bases match TRBD2. Germline CDR1 and CDR2: SGHTA and FQGNSA. The CDR3 contains 16 residues. The junction had 10 bases not matched to a gene; V was cut back by 7 bases and J by 2 bases. CDR3 DNA sequence: TGTGCCAGCAACCTCAACCCGGGACTAGCCACAGATACGCAGTATTTT. This sequence encodes CASNLNPGLATDTQYF.

This clonotype has just a few counts. The chain carries TRBV27 and TRBJ1-3, with 8 bases matching TRBD1. Germline-derived CDR1 and CDR2 are MNHEY and SMNVEV (reference sequence). With V trimmed by 6 bases and J by 2 bases, 6 bases remained unmatched. The CDR3 runs 15 residues. CDR3 sequence (DNA): TGTGCCAGCAGCCTGACAGGGGAACCTGGAAACACCATATATTTT. Translating it yields CASSLTGEPGNTIYF.

This clonotype occurred many times. The chain recombines TRBV27 with TRBJ1-1; D is uncertain. The CDR3 extends over 13 amino acids. Looked up from germline, CDR1 is MNHEY and CDR2 is SMNVEV (reference sequence). V was cut by 3 bases and J by 0 bases, with 5 bases left in between. The CDR3 spells CASSFRVNTEAFF. The CDR3 DNA follows: TGTGCCAGCAGTTTTCGGGTGAACACTGAAGCTTTCTTT.